This T cell receptor beta chain was sequenced in a study of T cells in Graves' hyperthyroidism and ophthalmopathy. General observations from the study: The model forecast ophthalmopathy, anticipating it by a median about 7 months before onset. Most thyroid clonotypes with frequency above 0.001 were detected in blood.

What was amplified from RNA transcripts were TCR beta CDR3 regions. First-round RT-PCR targeting the TCR CDR3 was performed with the HTBI primer set. TCRdb reanalysed the multiplex PCR reads using MiXCR and keeps one entry per CDR3 protein. This sample has approximately 630,000 distinct CDR3 sequences, with around 15% found just once. J was trimmed by 4 bases and V by 5 bases; bases with no gene match: 8. The CDR3 runs 14 residues. CDR1 and CDR2 (germline): SGHRS, YFSETQ. With a duration under 2 months, the hyperthyroidism was newly diagnosed in patients aged 18 to 65. This sample holds PBMCs from roughly 10 ml fresh peripheral blood. Concerning this clonotype: What it recognizes is unknown.

This TCR came from a woman in her 30s with Graves' hyperthyroidism. The sequencing input was blood. The V gene is TRBV5-1, the J gene TRBJ1-2, with 7 bases that match TRBD1. CDR3 nucleotide sequence: TGCGCCAGCAGATGGGACAGTTTCGGCTATGGCTACACCTTC. It codes for CASRWDSFGYGYTF.